These T cell receptor beta chains were read from a single sample in a study of OX40 agonist ivuxolimab in advanced cancers. Repertoires were generated with immunoSEQ multiplex PCR, while TCRdb's copy carries only in-frame clones and drops some. The table records 60,000 to 65,000 clones, 80% to 90% of them present only once. Sequenced here: CD4+ or CD8+ T cells sorted from blood, sampled in a trial of the OX40 agonist ivuxolimab. The receptors here all came from an adult with an advanced solid tumor such as melanoma, head and neck, liver or kidney cancer. CDR3s leave out the opening cysteine and the closing phenylalanine or tryptophan. Clone size is stated in some rows and not others, as once, few, many or a class when expanded.

V | length | size | CDR3
TRBV9 | 13 | - | ASSVGTGGSEKLF
TRBV7-9 | 13 | - | ASSARGGGANVLT
TRBV7-2 | 12 | - | ASSSNPGVYGYT
TRBV6-1 | 13 | - | ASSPGVYSTGELF
TRBV6-6 | 13 | - | ASSLRPTVGYGYT
TRBV19 | 14 | - | ASSARTGGMNTEAF
TRBV27 | 13 | - | ASSLSRQGAEKLF
TRBV9 | 14 | - | ASSVSGQGAGETQY
TRBV10-3 | 14 | - | AISDPAWTGLKTQY
TRBV7-2 | 12 | - | ASTPRTGSGEQY
TRBV5-1 | 12 | - | ASSFGTGGNEQF
TRBV27 | 15 | - | ASSSFLTGRANTEAF
TRBV29-1 | 10 | once | SAATGSYEQY